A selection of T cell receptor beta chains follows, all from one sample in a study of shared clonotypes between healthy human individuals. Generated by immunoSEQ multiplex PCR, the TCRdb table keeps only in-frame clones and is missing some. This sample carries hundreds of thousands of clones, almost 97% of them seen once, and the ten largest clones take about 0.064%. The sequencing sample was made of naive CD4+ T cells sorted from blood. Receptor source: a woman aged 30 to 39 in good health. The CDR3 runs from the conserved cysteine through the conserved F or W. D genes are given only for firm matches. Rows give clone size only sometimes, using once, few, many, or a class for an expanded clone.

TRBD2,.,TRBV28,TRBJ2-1,TGTGCCAGCAGTCCGGGACTAGCGGGGGACAATGAGCAGTTCTTC,CASSPGLAGDNEQFF
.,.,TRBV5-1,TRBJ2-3,TGCGCCAGCAGCATGAAAGCGATAGCTAGCACAGATACGCAGTATTTT,CASSMKAIASTDTQYF
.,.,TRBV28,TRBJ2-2,TGTGCCAGCAGTTTGTATACAGGGTGGGTGGACACCGGGGAGCTGTTTTTT,CASSLYTGWVDTGELFF
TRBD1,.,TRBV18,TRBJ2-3,TGTGCCAGCTCACCCCCCGGTGTACGGACAGGGGAGAGGGCTACGCAGTATTTT,CASSPPGVRTGERATQYF
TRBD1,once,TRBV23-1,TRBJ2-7,TGCGCCAGCAGTCAATCACATAACAGGGGGATCAGCTCCTACGAGCAGTACTTC,CASSQSHNRGISSYEQYF
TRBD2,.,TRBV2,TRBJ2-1,TGTGCCAGCCGAGCGGGGGGCCACAATGAGCAGTTCTTC,CASRAGGHNEQFF
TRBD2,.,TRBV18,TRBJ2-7,TGTGCCAGCTCACGAGCGGGAGCCGGTTACGAGCAGTACTTC,CASSRAGAGYEQYF
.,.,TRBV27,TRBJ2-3,TGTGCCAGCAGAATTAGAGGGTTAAGGGCAGATACGCAGTATTTT,CASRIRGLRADTQYF
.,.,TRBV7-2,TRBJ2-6,TGTGCCAGCAGCTTATCGCGAGACAGAACGTCTGGGGCCAACGTCCTGACTTTC,CASSLSRDRTSGANVLTF
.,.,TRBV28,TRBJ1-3,TGTGCCACTACGAGGGACACCATATATTTT,CATTRDTIYF
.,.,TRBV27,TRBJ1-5,TGTGCCAGCAGTTCAAGGACAGATAGCAATCAGCCCCAGCATTTT,CASSSRTDSNQPQHF
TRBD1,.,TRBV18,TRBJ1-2,TGTGCCAGCTCCCCCCAGGGGGCAGACTATGGCTACACCTTC,CASSPQGADYGYTF
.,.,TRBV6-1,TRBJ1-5,TGTGCCACGGTGAGGTTTTCCAATCAGCCCCAGCATTTT,CATVRFSNQPQHF
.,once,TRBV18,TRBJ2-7,TGTGCCAGCCATCGCACGGGATACGACGGCGAGCAGTACTTC,CASHRTGYDGEQYF